Listed here are 24 T cell receptor beta chains from one sample, sequenced in a study of PD-L1 blockade in urothelial cancer. Here immunoSEQ multiplex PCR was the method, and the copy in TCRdb shows in-frame clones only, minus some. This table holds around 29,000 clones, around 84% found once. Time point denoted: peripheral blood 6 weeks after treatment start. This specimen consisted of PBMCs, obtained around atezolizumab (anti-PD-L1) treatment. The receptors were sampled from a man in his 70s with urothelial cancer.

This chain uses TRBV7-2 with TRBJ1-3; 8 bases are a match to TRBD1. Losses at the gene ends were 6 bases for V and 2 bases for J; bases not matched to a gene: 6. Per germline, CDR1 SGHTA and CDR2 FQGNSA. CDR3 size: 15 residues. CDR3 region: CASSRETGAGNTIYF. CDR3 nucleotides: TGTGCCAGCAGTCGAGAGACAGGGGCTGGAAACACCATATATTTT.

The sample holds one count of this clone. The chain carries TRBV6-1 and TRBJ1-5, with no clear D. The CDR3 covers 14 residues. V lost 6 bases to trimming and J lost 5 bases, with 14 bases between them. The V gene's germline CDR1 is MNHNS and CDR2 SASEGT. The CDR3: CASSMTRSDQPQHF. CDR3 DNA: TGTGCCAGCAGCATGACCAGGTCTGATCAGCCCCAGCATTTT.

The DNA of the CDR3 is TGCGCCAGCAGCCCTTACCCCGGGACTCTAGAGCAGTTCTTC. Translated, it gives CASSPYPGTLEQFF. The chain employs TRBV5-1 and TRBJ2-1; D might be TRBD2 (6 bases). Germline V gene lookup returns CDR1 SGHRS and CDR2 YFSETQ. The CDR3 has 14 residues. Trimming shortened V by 4 bases and J by 10 bases, and 18 bases separated the two germline ends.

This clone occurred a few times. This chain links TRBV7-2 with TRBJ2-2; the match to TRBD2 covers 15 bases. Germline trimming cut 5 bases from V and 5 bases from J; bases unmatched to any gene: 9. The CDR3 spans 18 residues. Germline CDR1 reads SGHTA; CDR2 reads FQGNSA. This CDR3 is CASSPGLAGGLRTGELFF. Written as DNA, the CDR3 is TGTGCCAGCAGCCCAGGACTAGCGGGAGGGCTCCGGACCGGGGAGCTGTTTTTT.

This rearrangement joins TRBV5-5 to TRBJ2-5, with D unclear. Trimming left V 3 bases short and J 5 bases short, with 14 bases between. Germline V gene sequence: CDR1 SGHKS, CDR2 YYEKEE (reference sequence). The CDR3 covers 14 residues. In DNA, the CDR3 is TGTGCCAGCAGCTCCATTGCCCAAGAGGAGACCCAGTACTTC. Its translation: CASSSIAQEETQYF.

This clone was detected only once. The chain couples TRBV23-1 to TRBJ2-7, with 7 bases identical to TRBD1. TRBV23-1 is treated as an ORF (open reading frame) with a function not yet certain. The ends lost 3 bases at V and 3 bases at J; junction bases unmatched: 8. The CDR3 spans 15 residues. The CDR3 loop is CASSHKRQGFYEQYF. The CDR3 nucleotides read TGCGCCAGCAGTCACAAGAGACAGGGCTTCTACGAGCAGTACTTC.

In its sample, this clone was seen a few times. V usage is TRBV28 and J usage is TRBJ1-2; D perhaps matches TRBD1 (5 bases). The CDR3 is 17 residues long. Germline loops: CDR1 MDHEN, CDR2 SYDVKM. V dropped 7 bases and J dropped 0 bases, with 21 bases sitting between them. CDR3 coding DNA: TGTGCCAGCAACCTCCCCGGAGGGGCCCTCACTAACTATGGCTACACCTTC. It yields the protein CASNLPGGALTNYGYTF.

The gene calls are TRBV28 and TRBJ1-5; 12 positions agree with TRBD1. V was pared by 6 bases and J by 6 bases, with 9 bases of the junction left unmatched. Germline CDR1 reads MDHEN; CDR2 reads SYDVKM. The CDR3 is made up of 16 amino acids. CDR3 region: CASRRPGQGAGQPQHF. The CDR3, as DNA: TGTGCCAGCAGGAGGCCGGGACAGGGGGCGGGTCAGCCCCAGCATTTT. Full variable domain (outside the CDR3, taken from reference TRBV28 and TRBJ1-5): DVKVTQSSRYLVKRTGEKVFLECVQDMDHENMFWYRQDPGLGLRLIYFSYDVKMKEKGDIPEGYSVSREKKERFSLILESASTNQTSMYLCASRRPGQGAGQPQHFGDGTRLSIL.

J is TRBJ2-1 and V is TRBV6-5, with 8 positions matching TRBD2. The CDR3 sequence is 15 residues long. Germline V gives CDR1 MNHEY, CDR2 SVGAGI. With V trimmed by 2 bases and J by 7 bases, 7 bases remained unmatched. The CDR3 protein is CASSYRSGSGNEQFF. CDR3 in DNA: TGTGCCAGCAGTTACCGGAGCGGGAGTGGGAATGAGCAGTTCTTC.

This sequence joins TRBV5-6 and TRBJ1-4, with 7 bases matching TRBD1. The ends lost 0 bases at V and 7 bases at J; junction bases unmatched: 3. The CDR3 consists of 14 residues. Germline CDR1 is SGHDT and CDR2 is YYEEEE. CDR3 region: CASSLVGGVEKLFF. As DNA, the CDR3 is TGTGCCAGCAGCTTGGTAGGGGGCGTTGAAAAACTGTTTTTT.

The chain combines TRBV7-6 with TRBJ2-3; 10 bases are shared with TRBD2. Germline V gene sequence: CDR1 SGHVS, CDR2 FNYEAQ. V was clipped by 5 bases and J by 5 bases; unmatched bases: 4. This CDR3 contains 14 residues. As DNA, the CDR3 is TGTGCCAGCAGCGCGGCTAGCGGGGGAGATACGCAGTATTTT. It is translated as CASSAASGGDTQYF.

This chain joins TRBV4-1 and TRBJ2-2, with D possibly matching TRBD2 (5 bases). There are 17 residues in the CDR3. Trimming removed 1 base at V and 3 bases at J, with 15 bases between. Per germline, CDR1 MGHRA and CDR2 YSYEKL. Here the CDR3 DNA reads TGCGCCAGCAGCCAAGCCAAGCGGAAGTGGGACACCGGGGAGCTGTTTTTT. It specifies CASSQAKRKWDTGELFF.

The V call is TRBV18, the J call TRBJ1-1; D not certain. This CDR3 is built from 11 residues. The germline V gene encodes CDR1 KGHSH and CDR2 LQKENI. V was trimmed by 3 bases and J by 6 bases, leaving 5 bases between them. CDR3 in amino acids: CASSPISEAFF. The CDR3 bases are TGTGCCAGCTCACCTATCTCTGAAGCTTTCTTT. The full variable domain, with the rest looked up from reference TRBV18 and TRBJ1-1, is NAGVMQNPRHLVRRRGQEARLRCSPMKGHSHVYWYRQLPEEGLKFMVYLQKENIIDESGMPKERFSAEFPKEGPSILRIQQVVRGDSAAYFCASSPISEAFFGQGTRLTVV.

The chain couples TRBV7-9 to TRBJ2-7, with 8 bases fitting TRBD1. The CDR3 sequence is 15 residues long. V shed 4 bases and J 2 bases; nucleotides not matched to a gene: 7. From germline, CDR1 is SEHNR and CDR2 FQNEAQ (reference sequence). Written as DNA, the CDR3 is TGTGCCAGCAGCTCGCCGGGACAGGAAACCTACGAGCAGTACTTC. The encoded protein is CASSSPGQETYEQYF. Using reference TRBV7-9 and TRBJ2-7 for the parts outside the CDR3, the full variable domain is DTGVSQNPRHKITKRGQNVTFRCDPISEHNRLYWYRQTLGQGPEFLTYFQNEAQLEKSRLLSDRFSAERPKGSFSTLEIQRTEQGDSAMYLCASSSPGQETYEQYFGPGTRLTVT.

The J gene is TRBJ2-1, the V gene TRBV7-2, with a weak D call TRBD2 (7 bases). Looked up from germline, CDR1 is SGHTA and CDR2 is FQGNSA. The CDR3 sequence is 17 residues long. The V end lost 5 bases, the J end lost 4 bases, and 21 bases lay between the germline ends. CDR3 amino acids: CASSLFGGAAGYNEQFF. CDR3 coding DNA: TGTGCCAGCAGCCTTTTTGGGGGGGCAGCAGGATACAATGAGCAGTTCTTC.

The chain is built from TRBV27 and TRBJ2-3; D may be TRBD1 (6 bases). Trimming stripped 0 bases from V and 5 bases from J, with 15 bases between. CDR1 MNHEY and CDR2 SMNVEV come from the germline V gene (reference sequence). The CDR3 spans 16 residues. The CDR3 here is CASSLSLRGWGDTQYF. CDR3 sequence (DNA): TGTGCCAGCAGTTTATCGTTGAGGGGGTGGGGAGATACGCAGTATTTT.

The V gene is TRBV28, the J gene TRBJ2-7, with 14 nucleotides matching TRBD2. The CDR3 consists of 15 residues. Looked up from germline, CDR1 is MDHEN and CDR2 is SYDVKM. After removal of 10 bases from V and 5 bases from J, the junction contained 10 bases not matched to a gene. The CDR3 coding sequence is TGTGCCACTCGAAGGACTAGCGGGAGGAGCGACGAGCAGTACTTC. Translated, it gives CATRRTSGRSDEQYF.

This chain joins TRBV9 and TRBJ1-2; possibly TRBD1 for D (5 bases). CDR1 is SGDLS and CDR2 is YYNGEE in the germline V gene. Trimming left V 0 bases short and J 5 bases short, with 20 bases between. This CDR3 is built from 17 residues. CDR3 nucleotides: TGTGCCAGCAGCGTAGAACCCCCGGAAGACAGCGAATATGGCTACACCTTC. It encodes CASSVEPPEDSEYGYTF. The full variable domain, in which reference TRBV9 and TRBJ1-2 provide the parts outside the CDR3, is DSGVTQTPKHLITATGQRVTLRCSPRSGDLSVYWYQQSLDQGLQFLIQYYNGEERAKGNILERFSAQQFPDLHSELNLSSLELGDSALYFCASSVEPPEDSEYGYTFGSGTRLTVV.

This chain links TRBV6-1 with TRBJ2-7; D is undetermined. The V end lost 3 bases, the J end lost 1 base, and 7 bases lay between the germline ends. Germline CDR1 and CDR2: MNHNS and SASEGT. The CDR3 length is 13 residues. In DNA form, the CDR3 reads TGTGCCAGCAGTGATCTCCTATCCTACGAGCAGTACTTC. Its protein product is CASSDLLSYEQYF.

The chain carries TRBV5-1 and TRBJ2-7, with 7 nucleotides matching TRBD1. J gave up 0 bases and V 2 bases, and 2 bases lay outside the gene matches. This CDR3 has 14 amino acids. CDR1 is SGHRS, CDR2 YFSETQ, per germline. The CDR3 coding sequence is TGCGCCAGCAGCTTACAGGGGAACTCCTACGAGCAGTACTTC. Its translation is CASSLQGNSYEQYF.

DNA of the CDR3: TGTGCCAGCAGCTCCGCGGGGACAGGGAAACCCGAGCAGTACTTC. The encoded protein is CASSSAGTGKPEQYF. The genes are TRBV11-3 and TRBJ2-7; 9 bases map to TRBD1. The CDR3 is 15 amino acids. The trim removed 4 bases at V and 6 bases at J, leaving 10 bases unmatched. The germline V gene encodes CDR1 SGHNT and CDR2 YENEEA.

V gene TRBV7-9 combines with J gene TRBJ1-4; D perhaps matches TRBD1 (5 bases). The CDR3 is 13 residues long. Germline V CDR1 and CDR2: SEHNR, FQNEAQ (reference sequence). V was cut by 3 bases and J by 6 bases, with 8 bases left in between. CDR3 nucleotide sequence: TGTGCCAGCAGCTTGGGGGGTGATGAAAAACTGTTTTTT. This gives the protein CASSLGGDEKLFF.

Here the CDR3 DNA reads TGTGCCACCATCAACAGGCCCGGCTACACCTTC. Translation: CATINRPGYTF. V usage is TRBV28 and J usage is TRBJ1-2, with a tentative D call TRBD1 (5 bases). Germline-derived CDR1 and CDR2 are MDHEN and SYDVKM. The CDR3 runs to 11 residues. V lost 10 bases and J lost 8, with 14 bases in between.

This rearrangement joins TRBV28 to TRBJ2-2; possibly TRBD1 for D (6 bases). Germline V CDR1 and CDR2: MDHEN, SYDVKM. V was pared by 4 bases and J by 2 bases, with 11 bases between. The CDR3 runs 15 residues. CDR3 in amino acids: CASSSGTPNTGELFF. The CDR3 nucleotides read TGTGCCAGCAGTTCTGGGACACCTAACACCGGGGAGCTGTTTTTT. Combining the CDR3 with reference TRBV28 and TRBJ2-2 gives the whole variable domain DVKVTQSSRYLVKRTGEKVFLECVQDMDHENMFWYRQDPGLGLRLIYFSYDVKMKEKGDIPEGYSVSREKKERFSLILESASTNQTSMYLCASSSGTPNTGELFFGEGSRLTVL.